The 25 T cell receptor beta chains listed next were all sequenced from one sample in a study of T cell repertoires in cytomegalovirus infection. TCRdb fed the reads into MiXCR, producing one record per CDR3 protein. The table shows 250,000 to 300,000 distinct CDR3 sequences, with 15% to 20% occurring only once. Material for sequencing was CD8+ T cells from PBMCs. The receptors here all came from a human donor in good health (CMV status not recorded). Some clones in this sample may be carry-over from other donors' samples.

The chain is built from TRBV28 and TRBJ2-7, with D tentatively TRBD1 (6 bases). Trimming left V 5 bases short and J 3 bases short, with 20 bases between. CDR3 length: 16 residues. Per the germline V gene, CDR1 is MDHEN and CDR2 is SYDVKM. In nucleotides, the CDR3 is TGTGCCAGCAGTCTTGACAGGCGCATAACTATCTACGAGCAGTACTTC. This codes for CASSLDRRITIYEQYF.

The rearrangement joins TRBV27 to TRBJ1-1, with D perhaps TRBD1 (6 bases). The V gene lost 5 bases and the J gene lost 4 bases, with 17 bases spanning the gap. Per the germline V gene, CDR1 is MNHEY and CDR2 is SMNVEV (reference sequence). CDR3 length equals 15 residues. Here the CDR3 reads CASSIARGAGTEAFF. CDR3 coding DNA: TGTGCCAGCAGTATCGCCCGGGGGGCAGGCACTGAAGCTTTCTTT.

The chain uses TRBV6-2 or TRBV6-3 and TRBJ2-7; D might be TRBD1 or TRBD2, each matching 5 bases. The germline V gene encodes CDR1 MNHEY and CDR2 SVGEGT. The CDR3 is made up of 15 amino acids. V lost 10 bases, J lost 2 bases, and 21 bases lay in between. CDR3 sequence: CANRLRHRKTYEQYF. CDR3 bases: TGTGCCAACAGACTAAGACACAGGAAAACCTACGAGCAGTACTTC.

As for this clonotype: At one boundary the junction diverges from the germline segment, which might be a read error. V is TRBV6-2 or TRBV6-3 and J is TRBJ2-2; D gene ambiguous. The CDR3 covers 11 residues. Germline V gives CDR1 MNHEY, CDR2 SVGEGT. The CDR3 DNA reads TGTGCCAACAGTTACCCCGGGGAGCTGTTTTTT. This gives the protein CANSYPGELFF.

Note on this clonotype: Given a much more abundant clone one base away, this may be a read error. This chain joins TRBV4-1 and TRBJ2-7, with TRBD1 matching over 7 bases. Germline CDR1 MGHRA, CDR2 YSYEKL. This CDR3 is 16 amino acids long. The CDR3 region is CASSRDRDSRSYEQYF. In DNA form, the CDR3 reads TGTGCCAGCAGCCGAGATCGGGACAGCCGTTCTTACGAGCAGTACTTC.

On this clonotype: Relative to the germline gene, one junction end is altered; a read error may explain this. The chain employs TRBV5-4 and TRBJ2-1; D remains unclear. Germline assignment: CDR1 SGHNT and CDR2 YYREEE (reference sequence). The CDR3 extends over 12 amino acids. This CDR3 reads CVSSLNTGEQFF. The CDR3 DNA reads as TGTGTCAGCAGCTTGAACACGGGTGAGCAGTTCTTC.

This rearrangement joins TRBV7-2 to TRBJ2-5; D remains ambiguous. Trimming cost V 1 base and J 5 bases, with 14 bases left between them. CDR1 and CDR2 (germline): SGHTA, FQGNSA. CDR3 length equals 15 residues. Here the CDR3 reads CASSLVRLTRETQYF. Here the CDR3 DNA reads TGTGCCAGCAGCTTAGTACGCCTGACACGGGAGACCCAGTACTTC.

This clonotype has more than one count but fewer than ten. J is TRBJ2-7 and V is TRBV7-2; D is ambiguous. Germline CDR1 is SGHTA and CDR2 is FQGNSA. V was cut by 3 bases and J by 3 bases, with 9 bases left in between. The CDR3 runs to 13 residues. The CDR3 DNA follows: TGTGCCAGCAGCTTCTTTTTGGGCTACGAGCAGTACTTC. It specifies CASSFFLGYEQYF. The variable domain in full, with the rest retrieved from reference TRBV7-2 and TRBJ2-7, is GAGVSQSPSNKVTEKGKDVELRCDPISGHTALYWYRQSLGQGLEFLIYFQGNSAPDKSGLPSDRFSAERTGGSVSTLTIQRTQQEDSAVYLCASSFFLGYEQYFGPGTRLTVT.

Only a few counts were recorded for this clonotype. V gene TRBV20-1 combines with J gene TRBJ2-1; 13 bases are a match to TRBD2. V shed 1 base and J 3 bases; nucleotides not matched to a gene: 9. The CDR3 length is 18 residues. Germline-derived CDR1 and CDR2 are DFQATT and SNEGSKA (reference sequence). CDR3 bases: TGCAGTGCTAGAGGAATAACTAGCGGGGGGGCCGGCTACAATGAGCAGTTCTTC. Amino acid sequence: CSARGITSGGAGYNEQFF.

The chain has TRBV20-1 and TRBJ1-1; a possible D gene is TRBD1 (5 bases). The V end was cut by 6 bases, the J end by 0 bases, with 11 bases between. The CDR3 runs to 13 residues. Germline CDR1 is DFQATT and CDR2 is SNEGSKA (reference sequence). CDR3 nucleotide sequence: TGCAGTGCCGTAGAGGGGTTGAACACTGAAGCTTTCTTT. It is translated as CSAVEGLNTEAFF.

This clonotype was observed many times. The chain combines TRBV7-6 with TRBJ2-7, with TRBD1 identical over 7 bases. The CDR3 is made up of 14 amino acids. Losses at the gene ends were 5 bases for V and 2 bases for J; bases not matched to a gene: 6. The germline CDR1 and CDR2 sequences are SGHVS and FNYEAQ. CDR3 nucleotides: TGTGCCAGCAGCCCCGGGACAGTTCCCTACGAGCAGTACTTC. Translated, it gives CASSPGTVPYEQYF.

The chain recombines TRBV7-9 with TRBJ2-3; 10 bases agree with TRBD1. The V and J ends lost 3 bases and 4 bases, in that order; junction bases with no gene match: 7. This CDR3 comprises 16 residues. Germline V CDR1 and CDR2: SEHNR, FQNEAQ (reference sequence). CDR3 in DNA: TGTGCCAGCAGCTTCGCCGGGACAGGGGCCTCAGATACGCAGTATTTT. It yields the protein CASSFAGTGASDTQYF. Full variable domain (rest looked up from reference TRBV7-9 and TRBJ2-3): DTGVSQNPRHKITKRGQNVTFRCDPISEHNRLYWYRQTLGQGPEFLTYFQNEAQLEKSRLLSDRFSAERPKGSFSTLEIQRTEQGDSAMYLCASSFAGTGASDTQYFGPGTRLTVL.

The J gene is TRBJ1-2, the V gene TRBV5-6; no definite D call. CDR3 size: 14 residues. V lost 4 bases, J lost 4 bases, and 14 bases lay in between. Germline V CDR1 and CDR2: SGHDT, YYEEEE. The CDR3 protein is CASSPGGSLYGYTF. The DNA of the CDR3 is TGTGCCAGCAGCCCGGGCGGTTCCCTCTATGGCTACACCTTC. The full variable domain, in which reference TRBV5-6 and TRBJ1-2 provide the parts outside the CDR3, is DAGVTQSPTHLIKTRGQQVTLRCSPKSGHDTVSWYQQALGQGPQFIFQYYEEEERQRGNFPDRFSGHQFPNYSSELNVNALLLGDSALYLCASSPGGSLYGYTFGSGTRLTVV.

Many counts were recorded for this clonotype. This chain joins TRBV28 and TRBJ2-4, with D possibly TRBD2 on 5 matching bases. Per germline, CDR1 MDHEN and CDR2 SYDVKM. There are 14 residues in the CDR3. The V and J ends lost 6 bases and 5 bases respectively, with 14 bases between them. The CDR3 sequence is CASSPRELENIQYF. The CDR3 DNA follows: TGTGCCAGCAGCCCGAGGGAGCTAGAAAACATTCAGTACTTC.

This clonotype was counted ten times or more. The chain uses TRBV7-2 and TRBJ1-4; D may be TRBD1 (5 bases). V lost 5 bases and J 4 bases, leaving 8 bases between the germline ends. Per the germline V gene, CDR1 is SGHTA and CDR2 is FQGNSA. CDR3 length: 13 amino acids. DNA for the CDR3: TGTGCCAGCAGCAGGGGTGTTAATGAAAAACTGTTTTTT. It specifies CASSRGVNEKLFF.

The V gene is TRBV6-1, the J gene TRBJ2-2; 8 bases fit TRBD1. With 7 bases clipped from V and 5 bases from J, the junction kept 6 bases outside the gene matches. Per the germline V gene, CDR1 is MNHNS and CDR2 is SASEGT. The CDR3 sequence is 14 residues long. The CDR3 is CASNPTGGTGELFF. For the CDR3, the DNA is TGTGCCAGCAATCCCACAGGGGGGACCGGGGAGCTGTTTTTT.

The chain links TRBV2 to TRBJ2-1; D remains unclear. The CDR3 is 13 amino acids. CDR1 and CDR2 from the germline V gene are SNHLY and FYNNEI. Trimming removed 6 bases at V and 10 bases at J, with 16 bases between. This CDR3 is CASSARGPVEQFF. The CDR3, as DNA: TGTGCCAGCAGCGCCCGCGGTCCCGTGGAGCAGTTCTTC.

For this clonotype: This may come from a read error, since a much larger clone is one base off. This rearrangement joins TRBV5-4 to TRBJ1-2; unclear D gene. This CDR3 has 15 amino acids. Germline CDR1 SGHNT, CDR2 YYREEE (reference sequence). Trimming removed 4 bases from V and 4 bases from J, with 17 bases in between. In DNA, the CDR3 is TGTGCCAGCAGCATGTCAGGATTCCCCCGCTATGGCTACACCTTC. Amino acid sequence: CASSMSGFPRYGYTF. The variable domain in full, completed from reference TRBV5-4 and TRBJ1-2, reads ETGVTQSPTHLIKTRGQQVTLRCSSQSGHNTVSWYQQALGQGPQFIFQYYREEENGRGNFPPRFSGLQFPNYSSELNVNALELDDSALYLCASSMSGFPRYGYTFGSGTRLTVV.

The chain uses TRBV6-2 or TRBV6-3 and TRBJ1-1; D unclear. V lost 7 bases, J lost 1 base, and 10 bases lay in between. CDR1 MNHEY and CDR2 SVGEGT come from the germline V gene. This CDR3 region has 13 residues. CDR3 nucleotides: TGTGCCAGCACCCCTTACAGGAACACTGAAGCTTTCTTT. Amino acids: CASTPYRNTEAFF.

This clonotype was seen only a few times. CDR3 residues: CASTVTTGGTYNEQFF. The CDR3, as DNA: TGTGCCAGCACCGTAACTACGGGGGGAACTTACAATGAGCAGTTCTTC. This rearrangement joins TRBV5-5 to TRBJ2-1; 7 bases align to TRBD2. This CDR3 comprises 16 residues. Trimming at V came to 6 bases and at J to 4 bases, leaving 13 bases not matched to a gene. Germline V gene lookup returns CDR1 SGHKS and CDR2 YYEKEE (reference sequence).

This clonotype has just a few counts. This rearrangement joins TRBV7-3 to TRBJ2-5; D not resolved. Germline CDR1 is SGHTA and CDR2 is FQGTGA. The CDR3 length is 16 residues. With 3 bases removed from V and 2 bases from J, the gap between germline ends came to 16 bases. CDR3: CASSLTYSHPQETQYF. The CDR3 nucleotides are TGTGCCAGCAGCTTGACTTACAGCCACCCACAAGAGACCCAGTACTTC.

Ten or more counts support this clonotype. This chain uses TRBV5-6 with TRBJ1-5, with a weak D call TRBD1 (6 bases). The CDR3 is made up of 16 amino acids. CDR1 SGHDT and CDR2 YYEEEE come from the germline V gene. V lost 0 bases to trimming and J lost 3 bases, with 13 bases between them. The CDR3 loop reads CASSLGAGQTNQPQHF. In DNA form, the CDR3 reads TGTGCCAGCAGCTTGGGGGCCGGACAGACCAATCAGCCCCAGCATTTT.

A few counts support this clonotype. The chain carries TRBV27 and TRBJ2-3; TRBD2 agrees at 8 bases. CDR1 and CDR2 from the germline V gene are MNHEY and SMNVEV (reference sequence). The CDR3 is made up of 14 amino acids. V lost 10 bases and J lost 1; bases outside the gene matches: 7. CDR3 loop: CATQPGLGTDTQYF. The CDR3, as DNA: TGTGCCACCCAGCCGGGACTAGGCACAGATACGCAGTATTTT.

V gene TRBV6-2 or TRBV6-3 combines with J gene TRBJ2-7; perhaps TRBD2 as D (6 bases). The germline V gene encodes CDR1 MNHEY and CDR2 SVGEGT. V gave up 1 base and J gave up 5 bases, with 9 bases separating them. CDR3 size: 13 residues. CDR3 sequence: CASSYFGLNEQYF. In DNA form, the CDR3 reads TGTGCCAGCAGTTACTTCGGACTAAACGAGCAGTACTTC.

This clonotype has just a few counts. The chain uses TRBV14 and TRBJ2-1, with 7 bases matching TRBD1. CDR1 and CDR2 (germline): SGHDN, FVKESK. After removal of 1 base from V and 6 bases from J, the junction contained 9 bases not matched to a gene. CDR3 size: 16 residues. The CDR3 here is CASSQAGTVRINEQFF. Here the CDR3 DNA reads TGTGCCAGCAGCCAAGCCGGGACAGTGAGGATCAATGAGCAGTTCTTC.